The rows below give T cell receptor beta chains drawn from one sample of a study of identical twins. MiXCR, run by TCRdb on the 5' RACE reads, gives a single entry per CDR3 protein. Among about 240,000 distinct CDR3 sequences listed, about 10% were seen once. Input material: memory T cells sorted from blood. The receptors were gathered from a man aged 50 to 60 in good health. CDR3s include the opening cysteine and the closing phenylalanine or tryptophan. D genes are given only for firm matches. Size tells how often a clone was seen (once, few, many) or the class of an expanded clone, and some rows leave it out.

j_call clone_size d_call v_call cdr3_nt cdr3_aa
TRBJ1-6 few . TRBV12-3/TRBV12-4 TGTGCCAGCAGTTTTTTGGGAGGTGGTTCACCCCTCCACTTT CASSFLGGGSPLHF
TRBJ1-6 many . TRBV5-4 TGTGCCAGCAGCTTCGGGGGAAGCTCCTATAATTCACCCCTCCACTTT CASSFGGSSYNSPLHF
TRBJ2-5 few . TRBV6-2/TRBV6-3 TGTGCCAGCAGTTACATGTACAAAGAGACCCAGTACTTC CASSYMYKETQYF
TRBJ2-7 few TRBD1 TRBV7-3 TGTGCCAGCAGCCCGACAGGGTATAACGGCGAGCAGTACTTC CASSPTGYNGEQYF
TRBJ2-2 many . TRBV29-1 TGCAGCGGGGCCCTTTCGAACACCGGGGAGCTGTTTTTT CSGALSNTGELFF
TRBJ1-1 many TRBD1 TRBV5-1 TGCGCCAGCAGCTTGATACCCGGACAGGGAATTGAAGCTTTCTTT CASSLIPGQGIEAFF
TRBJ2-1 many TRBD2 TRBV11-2 TGTGCCAGCAGCGGACCCCACCTTTGGACTAGCGGGAGTACCTACAATGAGCAGTTCTTC CASSGPHLWTSGSTYNEQFF
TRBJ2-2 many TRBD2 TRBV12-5 TGTGCTAGTGGTCCCGGACTAGCGGACACCGGGGAGCTGTTTTTT CASGPGLADTGELFF
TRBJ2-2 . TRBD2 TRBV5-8 TGTGCCAGCTTCCGACGGGGGGGCACCGGGGAGCTGTTTTTT CASFRRGGTGELFF
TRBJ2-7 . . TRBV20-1 TGCAGTGCCCACCGGAGCTCCTACGAGCAGTACTTC CSAHRSSYEQYF
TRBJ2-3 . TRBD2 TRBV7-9 TGTGCCAGCAGCACCAGCGGGGGAGGAGGCACAGATACGCAGTATTTT CASSTSGGGGTDTQYF
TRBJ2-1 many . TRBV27 TGTGCCAGCAGTTTAGGGTGGGGCCAGAGCTCCTACAATGAGCAGTTCTTC CASSLGWGQSSYNEQFF
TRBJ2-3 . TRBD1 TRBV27 TGTGCCAGCAGATACTCAGGACAGGGCCCAGATACGCAGTATTTT CASRYSGQGPDTQYF
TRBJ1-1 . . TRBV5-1 TGCGCCAGCAGCTCGGATGGGATTGGGAACACTGAAGCTTTCTTT CASSSDGIGNTEAFF
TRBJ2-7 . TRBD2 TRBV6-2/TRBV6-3 TGTGCCAGCAGTCCGCCAGCGACTAGCGGGAGGGCCTACGAGCAGTACTTC CASSPPATSGRAYEQYF
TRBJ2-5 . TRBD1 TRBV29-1 TGCAGCTCCGGAAGGGGGCTGGAGACCCAGTACTTC CSSGRGLETQYF
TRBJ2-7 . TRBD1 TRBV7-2 TGTGCCAGCAGCCCGGGACAGGCGAGCAACGAGCAGTACTTC CASSPGQASNEQYF
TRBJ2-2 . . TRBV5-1 TGCGCCAGCTCTACGGGACAGAACACCGGGGAGCTGTTTTTT CASSTGQNTGELFF
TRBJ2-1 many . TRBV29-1 TGCAGCGTTGAAGGGGAAAACAACCACTACTACAATGAGCAGTTCTTC CSVEGENNHYYNEQFF
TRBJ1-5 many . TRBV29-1 TGCAGCGTTGTAGGGGCCCGCGGTCAGCCCCAGCATTTT CSVVGARGQPQHF
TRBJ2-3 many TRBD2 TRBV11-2 TGTGCCAGCAGCTTAGTCCCATCGAGGGGCGGGAGGTCCCCCAATACGCAGTATTTT CASSLVPSRGGRSPNTQYF
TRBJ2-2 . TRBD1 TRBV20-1 TGCAGTGCCCCGGGGACAGGGAACACCGGGGAGCTGTTTTTT CSAPGTGNTGELFF
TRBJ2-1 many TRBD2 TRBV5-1 TGCGCCAGCAGCTCGGACATAGCGGGGTGGAATGAGCAGTTCTTC CASSSDIAGWNEQFF
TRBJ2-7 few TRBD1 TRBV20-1 TGCAGTGCAAACAGGGGCCGGAGCTCCTACGAGCAGTACTTC CSANRGRSSYEQYF
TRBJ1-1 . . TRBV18 TGTGCCAGCTCACCACCGAACAGTCTGTCTATGAACACTGAAGCTTTCTTT CASSPPNSLSMNTEAFF
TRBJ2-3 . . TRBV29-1 TGCAGCGCTTCGGCGGCGCCGTCAGATACGCAGTATTTT CSASAAPSDTQYF
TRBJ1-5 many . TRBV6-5 TGTGCCAGCAGTTACTCTGTGGGTCAAGGGCCCCAGCATTTT CASSYSVGQGPQHF
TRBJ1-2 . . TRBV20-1 TGCAGTGCTAGAGAAAAGGGAAGACCTTATGGCTACACCTTC CSAREKGRPYGYTF
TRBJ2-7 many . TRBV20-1 TGCAGTGCAGAGACAGATCCGACCTACGAGCAGTACTTC CSAETDPTYEQYF
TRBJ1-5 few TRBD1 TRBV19 TGTGCCAGTATCGCGGACAGGATGAGCAATCAGCCCCAGCATTTT CASIADRMSNQPQHF
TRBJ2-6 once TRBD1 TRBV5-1 TGCGCCAGCAGCGGGGGACAGCTCGCCGGGGCCAACGTCCTGACTTTC CASSGGQLAGANVLTF
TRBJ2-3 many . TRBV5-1 TGCGCCAGCAGCTTGACCAGGGTTACAGATACGCAGTATTTT CASSLTRVTDTQYF
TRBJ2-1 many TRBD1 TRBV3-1 TGTGCCAGCAGCCAAGGGACAGGTTCCTACAATGAGCAGTTCTTC CASSQGTGSYNEQFF
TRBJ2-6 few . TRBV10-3 TGTGCCCTTGGGGCCAACGTCCTGACTTTC CALGANVLTF
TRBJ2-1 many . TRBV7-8 TGTGCCAGCAGCTCCTGGGCGGGACCAAGTGGTGAGCAGTTCTTC CASSSWAGPSGEQFF
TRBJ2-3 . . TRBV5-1 TGCGCCAGCAGCTTCGCAGGACAGTTCACAGATACGCAGTATTTT CASSFAGQFTDTQYF
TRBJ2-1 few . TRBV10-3 TGTGCCACCAACCGAGACAATGAGCAGTTCTTC CATNRDNEQFF
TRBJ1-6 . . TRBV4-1 TGCGCCAGCAGACCAGTGGGGCCGAGAAATTCACCCCTCCACTTT CASRPVGPRNSPLHF
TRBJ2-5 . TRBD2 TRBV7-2 TGTGCCAGCAGCTTAGAAGCGGGAGGTCGCCTGGACTTC CASSLEAGGRLDF
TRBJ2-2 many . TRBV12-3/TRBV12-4 TGTGCCAGCAGTGGTAGGACAGTTACCGGGGAGCTGTTTTTT CASSGRTVTGELFF
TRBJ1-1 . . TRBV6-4 TGTGCCAGCAGTAGACAGCGGGGCACTGAAGCTTTCTTT CASSRQRGTEAFF
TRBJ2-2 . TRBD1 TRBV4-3 TGCGCCAGCAGCCAAACAGGGGTCGGGGCCGGGGAGCTGTTTTTT CASSQTGVGAGELFF
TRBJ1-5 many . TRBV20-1 TGCAGTGCAACAGACGTAGGGGATAGCAATCAGCCCCAGCATTTT CSATDVGDSNQPQHF
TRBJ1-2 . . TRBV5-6 TGTGCCAGCAGCGAAGGACAGAGCCCCGTCTATGGCTACACCTTC CASSEGQSPVYGYTF